These T cell receptor beta chains were read from a single sample in a study of identical twins. TCRdb reprocessed the 5' RACE reads via MiXCR and lists one record per CDR3 protein. This sample has around 500,000 distinct CDR3 sequences, with 12% to 15% found just once. The same sample was also studied in work on yellow fever vaccine responses in identical twins.

The sample taken for sequencing was CD4+ T cells sorted from blood. The receptors shown here come from a woman aged 18-29 years in good health. CDR3s include the opening cysteine and the closing phenylalanine or tryptophan. D genes are given only for firm matches. For some rows the clone size is stated as once, few or many, or as a class when expanded; others skip it.

j_call: TRBJ1-1
v_call: TRBV12-3/TRBV12-4
d_call: -
clone_size: many
cdr3_aa: CASSLAGNGRNEAFF
cdr3_nt: TGTGCCAGCAGTTTGGCGGGCAACGGACGAAATGAAGCTTTCTTT

j_call: TRBJ2-1
v_call: TRBV20-1
d_call: -
clone_size: -
cdr3_aa: CSAKSHREGAGNEQFF
cdr3_nt: TGCAGTGCTAAGTCCCATCGGGAGGGGGCAGGGAATGAGCAGTTCTTC

j_call: TRBJ2-1
v_call: TRBV7-3
d_call: -
clone_size: many
cdr3_aa: CASSPYWASYNEQFF
cdr3_nt: TGTGCCAGCAGCCCTTACTGGGCTTCCTACAATGAGCAGTTCTTC

j_call: TRBJ2-7
v_call: TRBV6-1
d_call: TRBD1
clone_size: -
cdr3_aa: CASSELTGGPDEQYF
cdr3_nt: TGTGCCAGCAGTGAACTTACAGGGGGACCCGACGAGCAGTACTTC

j_call: TRBJ2-5
v_call: TRBV5-1
d_call: -
clone_size: -
cdr3_aa: CASSLGAGGYQETQYF
cdr3_nt: TGCGCCAGCAGCTTGGGGGCAGGGGGGTACCAAGAGACCCAGTACTTC

j_call: TRBJ2-1
v_call: TRBV12-5
d_call: -
clone_size: few
cdr3_aa: CASGLGSLAVYNEQFF
cdr3_nt: TGTGCTAGTGGTCTAGGTTCTTTAGCGGTCTACAATGAGCAGTTCTTC

j_call: TRBJ2-5
v_call: TRBV25-1
d_call: -
clone_size: few
cdr3_aa: CASSENGKQETQYF
cdr3_nt: TGTGCCAGCAGTGAAAACGGCAAACAAGAGACCCAGTACTTC

j_call: TRBJ2-3
v_call: TRBV5-1
d_call: TRBD2
clone_size: many
cdr3_aa: CASSRTGLAGDVWNTQYF
cdr3_nt: TGCGCCAGCAGCCGGACCGGACTAGCGGGAGATGTTTGGAATACGCAGTATTTT

j_call: TRBJ2-1
v_call: TRBV9
d_call: -
clone_size: many
cdr3_aa: CASSVGASPRSDEQFF
cdr3_nt: TGTGCCAGCAGCGTAGGGGCCAGCCCGAGGTCAGATGAGCAGTTCTTC

j_call: TRBJ1-1
v_call: TRBV15
d_call: -
clone_size: -
cdr3_aa: CATSRDPMANTEAFF
cdr3_nt: TGTGCCACCAGCAGAGATCCTATGGCAAACACTGAAGCTTTCTTT

j_call: TRBJ2-4
v_call: TRBV2
d_call: TRBD1
clone_size: -
cdr3_aa: CASSRDRLVKNIQYF
cdr3_nt: TGTGCCAGCAGTCGGGACAGACTCGTCAAAAACATTCAGTACTTC

j_call: TRBJ2-1
v_call: TRBV3-1
d_call: -
clone_size: few
cdr3_aa: CASRDMSSYNEQFF
cdr3_nt: TGTGCCAGCAGGGATATGAGCTCCTACAATGAGCAGTTCTTC

j_call: TRBJ1-4
v_call: TRBV3-1
d_call: -
clone_size: few
cdr3_aa: CASSQGGGKLFF
cdr3_nt: TGTGCCAGCAGCCAAGGAGGGGGGAAACTGTTTTTT

j_call: TRBJ2-2
v_call: TRBV14
d_call: -
clone_size: few
cdr3_aa: CASSPAVGVNTGELFF
cdr3_nt: TGTGCCAGCAGCCCAGCAGTAGGAGTTAATACCGGGGAGCTGTTTTTT

j_call: TRBJ2-7
v_call: TRBV6-6
d_call: -
clone_size: few
cdr3_aa: CASTTGPSEQYF
cdr3_nt: TGTGCCAGCACCACTGGGCCTAGCGAGCAGTACTTC

j_call: TRBJ2-3
v_call: TRBV12-5
d_call: -
clone_size: few
cdr3_aa: CASGVTDTQYF
cdr3_nt: TGTGCTAGTGGTGTCACAGATACGCAGTATTTT

j_call: TRBJ2-1
v_call: TRBV28
d_call: -
clone_size: few
cdr3_aa: CASDGRLGDYNEQFF
cdr3_nt: TGTGCCAGCGACGGTCGTTTGGGCGACTACAATGAGCAGTTCTTC

j_call: TRBJ2-1
v_call: TRBV7-9
d_call: -
clone_size: -
cdr3_aa: CASSLISPGYNEQFF
cdr3_nt: TGTGCCAGCAGCTTAATTTCCCCTGGGTACAATGAGCAGTTCTTC

j_call: TRBJ1-1
v_call: TRBV12-3/TRBV12-4
d_call: -
clone_size: few
cdr3_aa: CASSLKGRGGTEAFF
cdr3_nt: TGTGCCAGCAGTTTAAAAGGCCGGGGAGGCACTGAAGCTTTCTTT

j_call: TRBJ2-3
v_call: TRBV24-1
d_call: TRBD2
clone_size: -
cdr3_aa: CATSDRGLAGGRGHTQYF
cdr3_nt: TGTGCCACCAGTGACCGTGGACTAGCGGGGGGACGAGGCCATACGCAGTATTTT